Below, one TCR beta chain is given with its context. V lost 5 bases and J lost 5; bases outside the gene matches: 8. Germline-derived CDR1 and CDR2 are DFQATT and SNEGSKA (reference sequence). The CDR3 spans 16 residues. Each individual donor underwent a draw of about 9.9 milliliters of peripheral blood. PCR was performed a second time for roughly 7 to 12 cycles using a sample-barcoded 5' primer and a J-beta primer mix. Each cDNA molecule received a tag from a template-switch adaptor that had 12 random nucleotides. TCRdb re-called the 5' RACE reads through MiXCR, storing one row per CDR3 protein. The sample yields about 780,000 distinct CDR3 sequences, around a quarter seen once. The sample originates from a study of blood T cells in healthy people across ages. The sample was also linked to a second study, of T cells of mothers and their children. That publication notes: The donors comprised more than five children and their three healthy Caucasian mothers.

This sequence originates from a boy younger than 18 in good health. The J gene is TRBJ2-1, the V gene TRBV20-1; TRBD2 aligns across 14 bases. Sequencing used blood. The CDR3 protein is CSARGTSGRGNNEQFF. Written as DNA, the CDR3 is TGCAGTGCTCGCGGGACTAGCGGGAGAGGGAACAATGAGCAGTTCTTC.